Reported below is one T cell receptor (beta chain). Its antigen remains unidentified. No qualities accompany the bases; no much larger clone lies one base away. Healthy HIV-negative adults with no recently reported acute infections or vaccinations were included as donors. Only Caucasian adults living in Nashville, Tennessee, USA were represented among the donors. CD4+ T cells were enriched by magnetic negative selection, after which naive cells were positively selected on CD45RA and the negative fraction was taken as the memory subset. Blood was obtained by leukapheresis, after which PBMCs were separated by Ficoll-Histopaque density gradient centrifugation and cryopreserved in liquid nitrogen vapor phase. Analytical flow cytometry was used to check the purity and quantity of each magnetically sorted T cell population. Genomic DNA was isolated from each sorted fraction and quantified by UV absorbance on a Nanodrop 2000c.

From the germline V gene (reference sequence), CDR1 is MNHEY and CDR2 is SMNVEV. There are 15 amino acids in the CDR3, from cysteine to phenylalanine inclusive. The read is trimmed to its CDR3 DNA, 45 bases read in frame from base 1. A distance of 9 bases separates the germline ends of V and J, which lose 3 bases and 0 bases respectively. This specimen belongs to a study of shared clonotypes between healthy human individuals (dated by TCRdb to the early 2020s). With respect to the entire study: Two women and a few men aged 18 to 49 years were included in the cohort. Per donor, three plates each were used for CD4 naive and CD4 memory, two for CD8 naive, and one for CD8 memory. To estimate repertoire size and how much clonotype sharing occurs between individuals, the study deeply sequenced the blood TCR repertoires of five healthy adults. Libraries were prepared and TCR repertoires were sequenced by different laboratories using diverse techniques, in order to increase sequencing depth and limit assay-specific biases. Leukapheresis yielded between about 0.85 and 10 billion PBMCs per donor.

Here is what the overall study found, with its caveats: Pairwise subsampling indicated that sequencing depth was expected to affect the degree of clonotype sharing among donors. Sharing across a handful of donors was observed for around 5% of naive CD4, about 3.2% of naive CD8, roughly 2.4% of memory CD4, and around 0.44% of memory CD8 clonotypes. Naive subsets generally had larger estimated clonotype richness than memory subsets. Because the study included only a small number of donors, the genetic and exposure-history diversity represented was limited. Incomplete sequencing was indicated by rarefaction of sorted-subset datasets, despite the large sequencing depth. Only blood was sampled, and tissue TCR repertoires likely differ from those in blood. Clonotypes shared by all four sorted-subset donors showed higher generation probabilities than non-shared clonotypes.

TCR CDR3 regions were amplified from genomic DNA by multiplex PCR using the deep immunoSEQ assay. Extracted genomic DNA from each cell subset was distributed evenly across all wells of several immunoSEQ 96-well plates, and each plate was treated as a replicate. For sorted subsets, each replicate PCR was loaded with about 0.2 ug genomic DNA, equivalent to 30,000 to 35,000 T cell genomes. The purified libraries were quantified using a Qubit 3.0 fluorometer, sized with a Bioanalyzer 2100, and then quantified again using the KAPA Library Quantification kit. Each immunoSEQ 96-well plate was sequenced on its own single-read 150-cycle Illumina NextSeq 550 flow cell. The source study handled its data this way. The immunoSEQ output contained only junctional sequences without quality scores, so filtering could not match that applied to full-length reads. Sequences were annotated with PyIR, a Python wrapper for IgBLAST v1.9, and V/J genes and CDR3 were assigned using IMGT germline references. Reads were filtered out if the reads had weak V/J assignments (E-value above 1e-6), no CDR3, stop codons, out-of-frame junctions, or ambiguous translated residues. V3J clonotypes were defined as sequences sharing the same inferred V gene, J gene, and CDR3 amino acid sequence. The percentage overlap between two repertoires was calculated by dividing the number of shared unique clonotypes by the size of the smaller repertoire. Repertoire richness was assessed with RTK rarefaction, the Chao1 estimator, and Recon v2.1 estimates of unobserved clonotypes. Generation probabilities were computed with OLGA for all TCRbeta clonotypes obtained by the gDNA method from several donors. TCRdb re-hosts the immuneACCESS table, in-frame sequences only. Its copies lack some clones; in the studies checked, an unresolved V gene accounts for under half of them, and the cause for the rest is not known. V and J calls and clone size are copied from that table; D and trimming were computed from the DNA. The sample table lists under 650,000 clones, 90% to 97% of them with a count of one. Roughly 0.06% of the sample is in the top ten clones.

The receptor comes from a woman between 25 and 40 years old in good health. Material for sequencing was naive CD4+ T cells sorted from blood. The meaning of the sample's cell subset or site label: CD45RA+ positively selected. The V gene is TRBV27 and the J gene is TRBJ2-1, with the D gene call left open. CDR3 loop: CASSFWGGSYNEQFF. Here is the DNA: TGTGCCAGCAGTTTTTGGGGTGGCTCCTACAATGAGCAGTTCTTC.